The 8 T cell receptor beta chains in this list originate from one sample, sequenced in a study of blood T cell repertoires in COVID-19. Here immunoSEQ multiplex PCR was the method, and the copy in TCRdb shows in-frame clones only, minus some. The sample has some 120,000 clones, over 70% seen once. Input material: peripheral blood. The origin of the receptors is a man older than 75 with acute or convalescent COVID-19.

The rearrangement joins TRBV12-5 to TRBJ2-1; 9 nucleotides align to TRBD2. CDR1 and CDR2 (germline): LGHNT, FRNRAP. V shed 3 bases and J 5 bases; nucleotides not matched to a gene: 8. The CDR3 consists of 16 residues. The CDR3 protein is CASGFLELAGHNEQFF. The CDR3 DNA reads as TGTGCTAGTGGTTTCCTAGAACTAGCGGGTCACAATGAGCAGTTCTTC.

The rearrangement uses TRBV9 and TRBJ2-1, with D tentatively TRBD2 (6 bases). V gave up 0 bases and J gave up 5 bases, with 9 bases separating them. This CDR3 region has 14 residues. Germline-derived CDR1 and CDR2 are SGDLS and YYNGEE. The CDR3 spells CASSVEGTDNEQFF. CDR3 coding DNA: TGTGCCAGCAGCGTAGAGGGGACTGACAATGAGCAGTTCTTC.

The chain links TRBV28 to TRBJ2-3; 8 nucleotides match TRBD2. The CDR3 consists of 13 residues. CDR1 is MDHEN and CDR2 is SYDVKM in the germline V gene. V shed 6 bases and J 8 bases; nucleotides not matched to a gene: 7. As DNA, the CDR3 is TGTGCCAGCAGCCGGACTAGCCTCGGTACGCAGTATTTT. It is translated as CASSRTSLGTQYF.

The chain joins TRBV7-6 to TRBJ2-3; 11 nucleotides match TRBD2. The CDR3 has 16 residues. Per the germline V gene, CDR1 is SGHVS and CDR2 is FNYEAQ. Losses at the gene ends were 5 bases for V and 2 bases for J; bases not matched to a gene: 6. CDR3 amino acids: CASSIGTSGVTDTQYF. DNA for the CDR3: TGTGCCAGCAGCATCGGGACTAGCGGAGTCACAGATACGCAGTATTTT.

The table lists this clone with a few counts. The V call is TRBV6-6, the J call TRBJ2-5, with 13 bases fitting TRBD2. Germline trimming cut 4 bases from V and 5 bases from J; bases unmatched to any gene: 4. The CDR3 runs to 15 residues. CDR1 is MNHNY and CDR2 is SVGAGI in the germline V gene (reference sequence). The CDR3 sequence: CASSLGTSGAETQYF. The DNA of the CDR3 is TGTGCCAGCAGTTTAGGGACTAGCGGGGCCGAGACCCAGTACTTC.

The chain couples TRBV10-3 to TRBJ2-1, with TRBD2 identical over 14 bases. V shed 0 bases, J shed 0 bases, and the junction held 1 base outside the gene matches. Germline assignment: CDR1 ENHRY and CDR2 SYGVKD. This CDR3 has 18 residues. The CDR3 DNA reads as TGTGCCATCAGTGAGTCAGGGACTAGCGGGGGCTCCTACAATGAGCAGTTCTTC. Its protein product is CAISESGTSGGSYNEQFF.

A remark on this clone: This same CDR3 is encoded by further DNA sequences in the sample. This chain joins TRBV3-1 (or the pseudogene TRBV3-2) and TRBJ1-5, with D possibly being TRBD1 (6 bases). Germline CDR1 LGHDT, CDR2 YNNKEL (reference sequence). The CDR3 runs to 15 residues. V lost 1 base to trimming and J lost 2 bases, with 9 bases between them. The CDR3 sequence is CASSQGRGGNQPQHF. CDR3 nucleotides: TGTGCCAGCAGCCAAGGCAGGGGCGGCAATCAGCCCCAGCATTTT.

Concerning this clone: Mismatch with germline at one junction end may stem from a read error. The V gene is TRBV2, the J gene TRBJ1-2, with D unclear. This CDR3 region has 14 residues. Germline-derived CDR1 and CDR2 are SNHLY and FYNNEI. CDR3 in DNA: TGTGCCAGCAGAGAAGGGATGACTGCCGGGGGCTACACCTTC. It codes for CASREGMTAGGYTF.